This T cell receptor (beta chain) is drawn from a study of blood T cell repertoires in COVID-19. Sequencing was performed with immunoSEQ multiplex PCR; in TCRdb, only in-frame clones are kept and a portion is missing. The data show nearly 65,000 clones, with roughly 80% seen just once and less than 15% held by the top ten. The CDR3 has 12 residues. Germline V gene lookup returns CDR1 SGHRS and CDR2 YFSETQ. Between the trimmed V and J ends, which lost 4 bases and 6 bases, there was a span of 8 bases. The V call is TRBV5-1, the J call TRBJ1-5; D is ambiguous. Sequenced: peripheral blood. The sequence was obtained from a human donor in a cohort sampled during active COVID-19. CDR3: CASSREGQPQHF. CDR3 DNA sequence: TGCGCCAGCAGCAGGGAGGGTCAGCCCCAGCATTTT.